This T cell receptor beta chain came from a study of CXCR3-negative and CXCR3-positive naive CD8 T cells. Remarks on this clonotype: No antigen is known for it.

The V gene's germline CDR1 is SGHVS and CDR2 FNYEAQ. The CDR3 has 16 residues. Libraries were UMI-labeled 5' RACE TRB cDNA. For each CDR3 protein, TCRdb gives one entry from its re-call of the 5' RACE reads, without DNA. This listing includes about 89,000 distinct CDR3 sequences. The study's findings and limits: Naive subsets expressed similar surface CD5; TRB CDR3 features served to infer TCR strength. Greater hydrophobicity was found in TRB CDR3s of CXCR3-positive naive cells than of CXCR3-negative naive cells.

The V and J genes are TRBV7-6 and TRBJ2-5; TCRdb's D call, TRBD1, is unchecked because there is no DNA. Input material: naive CXCR3+ CD8+ T cells from blood. Subset noted: CD45RO-CCR7+CD27+CD95- naive CD8+ T cells expressing CXCR3 (TNR3+). This clonotype was sampled from a human donor in good health. Some clones in this sample may be carry-over from other donors' samples. This chain's CDR3 is CASSFPEGGGLETQYF.